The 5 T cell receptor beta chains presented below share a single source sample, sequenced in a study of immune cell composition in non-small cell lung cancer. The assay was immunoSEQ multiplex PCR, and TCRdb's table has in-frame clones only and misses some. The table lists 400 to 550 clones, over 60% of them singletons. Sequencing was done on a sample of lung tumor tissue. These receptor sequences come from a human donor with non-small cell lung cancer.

CDR3 nucleotide sequence: TGTGCCAGTAGAGCCGGGACAGCGAGCACAGATACGCAGTATTTT. Encoded protein: CASRAGTASTDTQYF. The chain recombines TRBV19 with TRBJ2-3, with 7 bases aligning to TRBD1. This CDR3 region has 15 residues. Germline-derived CDR1 and CDR2 are LNHDA and SQIVND (reference sequence). With 6 bases clipped from V and 0 bases from J, the junction kept 6 bases outside the gene matches. Combining the CDR3 with reference TRBV19 and TRBJ2-3 gives the whole variable domain DGGITQSPKYLFRKEGQNVTLSCEQNLNHDAMYWYRQDPGQGLRLIYYSQIVNDFQKGDIAEGYSVSREKKESFPLTVTSAQKNPTAFYLCASRAGTASTDTQYFGPGTRLTVL.

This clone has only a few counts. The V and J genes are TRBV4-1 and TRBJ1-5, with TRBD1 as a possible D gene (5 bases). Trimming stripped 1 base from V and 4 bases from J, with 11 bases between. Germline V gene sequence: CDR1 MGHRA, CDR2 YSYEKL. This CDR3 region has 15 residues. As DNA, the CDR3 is TGCGCCAGCAGCCAAGGGATGCAGGGTAATCAGCCCCAGCATTTT. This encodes CASSQGMQGNQPQHF.

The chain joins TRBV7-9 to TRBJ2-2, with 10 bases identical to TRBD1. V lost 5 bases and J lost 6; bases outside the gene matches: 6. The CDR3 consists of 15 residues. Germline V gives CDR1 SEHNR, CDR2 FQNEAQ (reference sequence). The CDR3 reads CASSPGQGEAGELFF. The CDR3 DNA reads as TGTGCCAGCAGCCCAGGACAGGGGGAGGCCGGGGAGCTGTTTTTT.

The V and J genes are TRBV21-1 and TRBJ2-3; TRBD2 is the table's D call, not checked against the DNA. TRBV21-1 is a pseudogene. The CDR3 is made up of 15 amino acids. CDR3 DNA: TGTGCCAGCCTTAGGACTAGCGGGGACACAGATACGCAGTATTTT. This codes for CASLRTSGDTDTQYF.

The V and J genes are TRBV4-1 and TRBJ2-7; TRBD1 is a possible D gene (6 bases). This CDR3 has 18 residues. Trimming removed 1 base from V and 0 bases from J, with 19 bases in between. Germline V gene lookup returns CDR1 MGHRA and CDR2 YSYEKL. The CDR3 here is CASSQVIPGQTSSYEQYF. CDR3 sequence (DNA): TGCGCCAGCAGCCAAGTTATTCCGGGACAAACGAGCTCCTACGAGCAGTACTTC.